This is a list of T cell receptor beta chains from one sample in a study of CD4+ T cells in melanoma. Here immunoSEQ multiplex PCR was the method, and the copy in TCRdb shows in-frame clones only, minus some. The sample records 45,000 or so clones, 89% being singletons. Input material: peripheral blood. The origin of the receptors is a human donor with melanoma. Both conserved end residues are part of each CDR3. A D gene is named only where the DNA matches it firmly.

V: TRBV15; J: TRBJ2-1; D: -; CDR3: CATSKIKNEQFF; DNA: TGTGCCACCAGCAAAATCAAGAATGAGCAGTTCTTC
V: TRBV5-4; J: TRBJ2-7; D: -; CDR3: CASSQGQPYEQYF; DNA: TGTGCCAGCAGCCAAGGACAACCCTACGAGCAGTACTTC
V: TRBV28; J: TRBJ1-6; D: TRBD1; CDR3: CASKGQEDSPLHF; DNA: TGTGCCAGCAAAGGACAGGAGGATTCACCCCTCCACTTT
V: TRBV18; J: TRBJ2-7; D: -; CDR3: CASSRMMQQAYEQYF; DNA: TGTGCCAGCTCAAGGATGATGCAACAGGCCTACGAGCAGTACTTC
V: TRBV4-1; J: TRBJ2-3; D: -; CDR3: CASSQTIQGGTDTQYF; DNA: TGCGCCAGCAGCCAAACAATCCAGGGAGGCACAGATACGCAGTATTTT
V: TRBV28; J: TRBJ2-7; D: -; CDR3: CASSLINSYEQYF; DNA: TGTGCCAGCAGTTTAATCAATTCCTACGAGCAGTACTTC
V: TRBV15; J: TRBJ1-5; D: -; CDR3: CATSRDPRDYQPQHF; DNA: TGTGCCACCAGCAGAGACCCCAGGGATTATCAGCCCCAGCATTTT
V: TRBV6-4; J: TRBJ2-7; D: -; CDR3: CASRRTDWAAYEQYF; DNA: TGTGCCAGCAGGCGGACAGACTGGGCCGCCTACGAGCAGTACTTC
V: TRBV27; J: TRBJ2-5; D: -; CDR3: CASSPRRGIQETQYF; DNA: TGTGCCAGCAGTCCCCGGAGGGGTATCCAAGAGACCCAGTACTTC
V: TRBV30; J: TRBJ2-7; D: -; CDR3: CAWTGSIAYEQYF; DNA: TGTGCCTGGACCGGGTCCATAGCCTACGAGCAGTACTTC
V: TRBV7-2; J: TRBJ2-1; D: TRBD2; CDR3: CASSLNSAGVYNEQFF; DNA: TGTGCCAGCAGCCTGAATTCAGCGGGGGTTTACAATGAGCAGTTCTTC
V: TRBV28; J: TRBJ1-4; D: TRBD1; CDR3: CASSPAGGYNEKLFF; DNA: TGTGCCAGCAGCCCCGCAGGGGGCTATAATGAAAAACTGTTTTTT
V: TRBV7-2; J: TRBJ2-3; D: TRBD1; CDR3: CASSPPPGTGTDTQYF; DNA: TGTGCCAGCAGTCCGCCCCCCGGGACAGGGACAGATACGCAGTATTTT
V: TRBV9; J: TRBJ1-2; D: TRBD1; CDR3: CASSGDRGRSYGYTF; DNA: TGTGCCAGCAGCGGAGACAGGGGGCGAAGCTATGGCTACACCTTC
V: TRBV18; J: TRBJ2-2; D: -; CDR3: CASSPVGQTTVGELFF; DNA: TGTGCCAGCTCACCGGTTGGCCAGACCACGGTCGGGGAGCTGTTTTTT
V: TRBV11-2; J: TRBJ1-3; D: -; CDR3: CASSLRTQGSGNTIYF; DNA: TGTGCCAGCAGCTTACGGACTCAGGGCTCGGGAAACACCATATATTTT
V: TRBV18; J: TRBJ2-5; D: -; CDR3: CASSPTSQETQYF; DNA: TGTGCCAGCTCACCGACAAGTCAAGAGACCCAGTACTTC